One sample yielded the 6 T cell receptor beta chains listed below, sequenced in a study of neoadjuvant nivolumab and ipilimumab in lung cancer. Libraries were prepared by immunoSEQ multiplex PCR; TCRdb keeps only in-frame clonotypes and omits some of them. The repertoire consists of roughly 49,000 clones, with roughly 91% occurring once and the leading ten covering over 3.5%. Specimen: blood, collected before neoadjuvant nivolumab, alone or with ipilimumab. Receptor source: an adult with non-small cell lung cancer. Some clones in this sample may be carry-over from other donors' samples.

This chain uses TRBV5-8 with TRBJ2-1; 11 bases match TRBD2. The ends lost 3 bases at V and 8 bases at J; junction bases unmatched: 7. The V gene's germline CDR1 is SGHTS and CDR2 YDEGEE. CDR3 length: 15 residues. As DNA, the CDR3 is TGTGCCAGCAGCTGGGGACTAGCGGCTAAAGATGAGCAGTTCTTC. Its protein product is CASSWGLAAKDEQFF.

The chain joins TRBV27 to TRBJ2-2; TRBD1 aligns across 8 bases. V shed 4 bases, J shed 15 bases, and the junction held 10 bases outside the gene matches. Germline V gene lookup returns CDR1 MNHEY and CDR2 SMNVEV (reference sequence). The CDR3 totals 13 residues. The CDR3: CASSSINNRGVFF. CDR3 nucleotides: TGTGCCAGCAGTTCGATAAACAACAGGGGGGTGTTTTTT.

CDR3 coding DNA: TGTGCCAGTAGTTTCAGGGGTAGCACAGATACGCAGTATTTT. Its protein is CASSFRGSTDTQYF. The J gene is TRBJ2-3, the V gene TRBV19; D might be TRBD1 (6 bases). CDR1 is LNHDA, CDR2 SQIVND, per germline (reference sequence). CDR3 size: 14 residues. Trimming removed 5 bases at V and 0 bases at J, with 9 bases between.

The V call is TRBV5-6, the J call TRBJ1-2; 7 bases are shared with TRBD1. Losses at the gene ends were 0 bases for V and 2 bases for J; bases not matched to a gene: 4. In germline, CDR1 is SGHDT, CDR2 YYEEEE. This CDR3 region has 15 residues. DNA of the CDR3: TGTGCCAGCAGCTTGGCCGAGGGACAGAACTATGGCTACACCTTC. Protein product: CASSLAEGQNYGYTF.

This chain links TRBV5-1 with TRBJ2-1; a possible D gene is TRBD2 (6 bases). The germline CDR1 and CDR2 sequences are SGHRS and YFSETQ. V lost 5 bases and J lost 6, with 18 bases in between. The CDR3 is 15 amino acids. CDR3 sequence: CASSLSGVVGNEQFF. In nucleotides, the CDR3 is TGCGCCAGCAGTTTGTCGGGGGTTGTAGGCAATGAGCAGTTCTTC.

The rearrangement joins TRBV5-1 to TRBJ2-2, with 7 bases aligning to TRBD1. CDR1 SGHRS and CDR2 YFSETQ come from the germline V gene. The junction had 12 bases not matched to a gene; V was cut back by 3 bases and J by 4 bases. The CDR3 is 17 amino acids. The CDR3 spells CASSWEQGRVVTGELFF. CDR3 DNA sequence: TGCGCCAGCAGCTGGGAACAGGGGCGGGTCGTCACCGGGGAGCTGTTTTTT.